Each of the 20 T cell receptor beta chains below was sequenced from the same sample in a study of cytomegalovirus exposure and HLA in healthy donors. The repertoire was sequenced with immunoSEQ multiplex PCR; TCRdb's copy has only in-frame clones and lacks some. The data show about 56,000 clones, with 93% seen just once and under 2% held by the top ten. Sequencing input: PBMCs. The receptors come from a young woman in good health and CMV-seropositive.

The J gene is TRBJ1-4, the V gene TRBV30; no definite D call. This CDR3 contains 12 residues. V lost 0 bases to trimming and J lost 8 bases, with 7 bases between them. Germline loops: CDR1 GTSNPN, CDR2 SVGIG (reference sequence). Here the CDR3 DNA reads TGTGCCTGGAGTGTTGGGGAGGAAAAACTGTTTTTT. The encoded protein is CAWSVGEEKLFF.

The V call is TRBV4-1, the J call TRBJ2-6, with D perhaps TRBD1 (5 bases). Trimming pared 0 bases from V and 1 base from J, leaving 7 bases between. CDR1 is MGHRA, CDR2 YSYEKL, per germline. This CDR3 is built from 16 residues. The CDR3 nucleotides read TGCGCCAGCAGCCAAGAGTCAGGGTCTGGGGCCAACGTCCTGACTTTC. It translates to CASSQESGSGANVLTF.

V and J are TRBV5-1 and TRBJ1-4; no clear D. V shed 4 bases and J shed 9 bases, with 19 bases lying between them. The CDR3 contains 15 residues. The V gene's germline CDR1 is SGHRS and CDR2 YFSETQ. CDR3 residues: CASSLAGVSAQKLFF. For the CDR3, the DNA is TGCGCCAGCAGCCTGGCCGGGGTATCGGCCCAAAAACTGTTTTTT.

The chain has TRBV28 and TRBJ1-6; D perhaps matches TRBD1 (6 bases). The CDR3 consists of 15 residues. Germline assignment: CDR1 MDHEN and CDR2 SYDVKM. V lost 8 bases, J lost 9 bases, and 20 bases lay in between. The DNA of the CDR3 is TGTGCCAGCCGCTCCCCCCAGGGGTTGAGTTCACCCCTCCACTTT. Protein: CASRSPQGLSSPLHF.

The V and J genes are TRBV27 and TRBJ2-7; 11 bases are shared with TRBD2. Germline trimming cut 6 bases from V and 9 bases from J; bases unmatched to any gene: 13. Germline CDR1 MNHEY, CDR2 SMNVEV (reference sequence). This CDR3 spans 15 amino acids. This chain's CDR3 is CASRPTSGGNLGQYF. In DNA, the CDR3 is TGTGCCAGCAGACCCACTAGCGGGGGTAACCTCGGGCAGTACTTC.

The chain employs TRBV4-3 and TRBJ1-5; perhaps TRBD1 as D (6 bases). This CDR3 region has 15 residues. V was cut by 3 bases and J by 5 bases, with 14 bases left in between. The germline V gene encodes CDR1 LGHNA and CDR2 YSLEER. CDR3 sequence reads: CASSQDGQNHQPQHF. DNA of the CDR3: TGCGCCAGCAGCCAGGACGGACAGAATCATCAGCCCCAGCATTTT.

The chain combines TRBV7-2 with TRBJ2-3; D call uncertain. The CDR3 has 12 amino acids. Trimming took 6 bases from V and 8 from J, leaving 12 bases between them. Looked up from germline, CDR1 is SGHTA and CDR2 is FQGNSA. DNA of the CDR3: TGTGCCAGCAGACGAGAAACTGCTACGCAGTATTTT. Residues: CASRRETATQYF. The full variable domain, its missing parts supplied by reference TRBV7-2 and TRBJ2-3, is GAGVSQSPSNKVTEKGKDVELRCDPISGHTALYWYRQSLGQGLEFLIYFQGNSAPDKSGLPSDRFSAERTGGSVSTLTIQRTQQEDSAVYLCASRRETATQYFGPGTRLTVL.

The chain employs TRBV27 and TRBJ2-1; TRBD2 matches 16 bases. Germline loops: CDR1 MNHEY, CDR2 SMNVEV (reference sequence). The V segment lost 6 bases and the J segment 15 bases; nucleotides outside the gene matches: 14. CDR3 length: 16 residues. In nucleotides, the CDR3 is TGTGCCAGCAGACCTACTCCCGGGACTAGCGGGGGGGCGGCGTTCTTC. It specifies CASRPTPGTSGGAAFF.

This clone occurred once. The rearrangement links TRBV7-2 to TRBJ2-1; D is uncertain. Germline CDR1 SGHTA, CDR2 FQGNSA. There are 16 residues in the CDR3. Deletions cut 2 bases from V and 3 bases from J, with 14 bases between. DNA for the CDR3: TGTGCCAGCAGCTTAACTGGCCAGACAATCTACAATGAGCAGTTCTTC. It yields the protein CASSLTGQTIYNEQFF.

This rearrangement joins TRBV2 to TRBJ1-1; 9 nucleotides agree with TRBD1. Losses at the gene ends were 6 bases for V and 4 bases for J; bases not matched to a gene: 6. The V gene's germline CDR1 is SNHLY and CDR2 FYNNEI. CDR3 length: 14 residues. The CDR3 DNA sequence: TGTGCCAGCAGGAGGACAGGGGTGGTCACTGAAGCTTTCTTT. Its translation: CASRRTGVVTEAFF. The whole variable domain, filled in from reference TRBV2 and TRBJ1-1, reads EPEVTQTPSHQVTQMGQEVILRCVPISNHLYFYWYRQILGQKVEFLVSFYNNEISEKSEIFDDQFSVERPDGSNFTLKIRSTKLEDSAMYFCASRRTGVVTEAFFGQGTRLTVV.

The chain links TRBV7-9 to TRBJ1-2, with D hard to call. Trimming stripped 5 bases from V and 2 bases from J, with 6 bases between. The V gene's germline CDR1 is SEHNR and CDR2 FQNEAQ (reference sequence). The CDR3 is 12 amino acids. The CDR3 nucleotides read TGTGCCAGCAGCGGGGAGAACTATGGCTACACCTTC. Encoded protein: CASSGENYGYTF.

The rearrangement links TRBV14 to TRBJ2-7; 11 bases match TRBD1. The CDR3 has 15 amino acids. The germline V gene has CDR1 SGHDN and CDR2 FVKESK. V shed 3 bases, J shed 3 bases, and the junction held 4 bases outside the gene matches. The chain's CDR3 is CASSHGGQGGYEQYF. CDR3 sequence (DNA): TGTGCCAGCAGCCATGGGGGACAGGGGGGCTACGAGCAGTACTTC.

The V and J genes are TRBV27 and TRBJ1-5; no clear D gene. The V end lost 2 bases, the J end lost 7 bases, and 9 bases lay between the germline ends. Germline V gene lookup returns CDR1 MNHEY and CDR2 SMNVEV (reference sequence). The CDR3 runs 13 residues. CDR3 coding DNA: TGTGCCAGCAGTTTAAGTTTGGAGCAGCCCCAGCATTTT. Translation gives CASSLSLEQPQHF.

The chain uses TRBV5-1 and TRBJ2-1; TRBD1 matches 7 bases. The length of the CDR3 is 15 residues. Per germline, CDR1 SGHRS and CDR2 YFSETQ. V lost 3 bases, J lost 3 bases, and 6 bases stayed unmatched. DNA for the CDR3: TGCGCCAGCAGCTCTACAGGGGACGGCTACAATGAGCAGTTCTTC. Protein: CASSSTGDGYNEQFF.

The CDR3 spells CASSQGTVFPNTEAFF. CDR3 in DNA: TGTGCCAGCAGCCAGGGGACAGTTTTCCCGAACACTGAAGCTTTCTTT. The chain joins TRBV9 to TRBJ1-1, with 7 bases fitting TRBD1. Trimming removed 4 bases from V and 1 base from J; junction bases left unmatched: 10. The CDR3 runs 16 residues. From germline, CDR1 is SGDLS and CDR2 YYNGEE.

This CDR3 reads CASSLPTSGGAETQYF. As DNA, the CDR3 is TGTGCCAGCAGCTTACCCACTAGCGGGGGGGCGGAGACCCAGTACTTC. The J gene is TRBJ2-5, the V gene TRBV7-6; 13 bases line up with TRBD2. Germline V gives CDR1 SGHVS, CDR2 FNYEAQ. Trimming removed 2 bases from V and 5 bases from J; junction bases left unmatched: 5. This CDR3 has 16 amino acids.

CDR3 sequence (DNA): TGTGCCAGCAGTGAAAACAGGGGAGGCAATGAGCAGTTCTTC. Protein product: CASSENRGGNEQFF. The rearrangement joins TRBV2 to TRBJ2-1, with a weak D call TRBD1 (7 bases). Germline loops: CDR1 SNHLY, CDR2 FYNNEI. Trimming removed 2 bases at V and 6 bases at J, with 11 bases between. The CDR3 loop spans 14 amino acids.

The V and J genes are TRBV18 and TRBJ2-7, with 7 bases that match TRBD1. Germline CDR1 is KGHSH and CDR2 is LQKENI. The CDR3 has 16 amino acids. J lost 6 bases, V lost 6 bases, and 17 bases had no gene match. Here the CDR3 DNA reads TGTGCCAGCTCCCCAGTGGTAGAGGACAGGTTGTCCGAGCAGTACTTC. It encodes CASSPVVEDRLSEQYF.

The rearrangement links TRBV28 to TRBJ1-5; TRBD1 matches 10 bases. Germline V gene sequence: CDR1 MDHEN, CDR2 SYDVKM. This CDR3 has 17 residues. Trimming removed 10 bases from V and 0 bases from J; junction bases left unmatched: 12. CDR3 sequence (DNA): TGTGCCACCGAAAACCGGGACAGGGGATATAGCAATCAGCCCCAGCATTTT. Translating it yields CATENRDRGYSNQPQHF.

The chain has TRBV19 and TRBJ2-7; 10 nucleotides match TRBD2. The germline V gene has CDR1 LNHDA and CDR2 SQIVND (reference sequence). The length of the CDR3 is 14 residues. Unmatched junction bases numbered 3, after V lost 3 bases and J lost 4 bases. The CDR3 DNA is TGTGCCAGTAGTATCACTAGCGGGGATTACGAGCAGTACTTC. Protein product: CASSITSGDYEQYF.